The 8 T cell receptor beta chains in this list originate from one sample, sequenced in a study of T-cell memory formation after mild COVID-19. TCRdb redid the calling of the 5' RACE reads with MiXCR, one entry per CDR3 protein. The data show about 340,000 distinct CDR3 sequences, with approximately 21% seen just once and under 15% held by the top ten. The sequenced sample consisted of PBMCs or a T cell subset sorted from them (not recorded which). These receptors all stem from an adult woman who had mild COVID-19 (a few samples of this study predate the infection). Cell type and time point are not known.

This clonotype was detected a few times. The chain is built from TRBV12-3 or TRBV12-4 and TRBJ2-1, with 12 bases identical to TRBD2. This CDR3 comprises 15 residues. After removal of 7 bases from V and 7 bases from J, the junction contained 8 bases not matched to a gene. CDR3 amino acids: CASTPNGLAGNEQFF. CDR3 bases: TGTGCCAGCACCCCGAATGGACTAGCGGGGAATGAGCAGTTCTTC.

V gene TRBV20-1 combines with J gene TRBJ2-3, with 13 bases aligning to TRBD2. The junction had 6 bases not matched to a gene; V was cut back by 3 bases and J by 3 bases. In germline, CDR1 is DFQATT, CDR2 SNEGSKA (reference sequence). The CDR3 is 16 amino acids. The CDR3 protein is CSASGLAGARTDTQYF. CDR3 DNA: TGCAGTGCTAGTGGACTAGCGGGAGCTCGGACAGATACGCAGTATTTT.

The chain has TRBV7-2 and TRBJ2-1, with 16 bases aligning to TRBD2. In germline, CDR1 is SGHTA, CDR2 FQGNSA. This CDR3 is 18 amino acids long. Trimming removed 5 bases from V and 4 bases from J; junction bases left unmatched: 8. The CDR3 region has the DNA TGTGCCAGCAGCCCTTTAGGGACTAGCGGGAGGGAGTACAATGAGCAGTTCTTC. This sequence encodes CASSPLGTSGREYNEQFF.

This chain links TRBV29-1 with TRBJ2-7; D possibly corresponds to TRBD1 (6 bases). CDR3 length equals 15 residues. Trimming took 6 bases from V and 5 from J, leaving 23 bases between them. Germline V CDR1 and CDR2: SQVTM, ANQGSEA. CDR3 region: CSVHLGQSALNEQYF. The CDR3 nucleotides read TGCAGCGTCCACCTCGGACAGTCCGCCTTAAACGAGCAGTACTTC.

This chain links TRBV6-5 with TRBJ2-5; TRBD2 aligns across 13 bases. The CDR3 totals 16 residues. The V gene's germline CDR1 is MNHEY and CDR2 SVGAGI. The V gene end was trimmed by 0 bases and the J gene end by 5 bases; junction bases not matched to a gene: 3. Here the CDR3 reads CASSYSMTSGGETQYF. The CDR3 DNA reads TGTGCCAGCAGTTACTCGATGACTAGCGGGGGGGAGACCCAGTACTTC.

This clonotype turned up a few times. The rearrangement joins TRBV6-5 to TRBJ2-2; D gene unclear. V was clipped by 6 bases and J by 7 bases, with 15 bases between them. This CDR3 has 14 residues. Looked up from germline, CDR1 is MNHEY and CDR2 is SVGAGI. The CDR3 DNA sequence: TGTGCCAGCAGACCCACAGCCACGGTCGGGGAGCTGTTTTTT. Protein sequence: CASRPTATVGELFF.

This chain connects TRBV4-1 to TRBJ2-1; D ambiguous. The CDR3 loop spans 14 amino acids. V was pared by 0 bases and J by 7 bases, with 10 bases between. CDR1 and CDR2 from the germline V gene are MGHRA and YSYEKL. CDR3 sequence reads: CASSQDVFRNEQFF. The DNA for the CDR3 is TGCGCCAGCAGCCAAGATGTCTTTCGGAATGAGCAGTTCTTC.

The table lists this clonotype with a few counts. The genes are TRBV6-5 and TRBJ2-3, with TRBD1 matching over 8 bases. V trimming: 6 bases; J trimming: 4 bases; junction bases outside the gene matches: 9. The CDR3 is 15 residues long. Per germline, CDR1 MNHEY and CDR2 SVGAGI. The CDR3 here is CASRMLRTGSDTQYF. CDR3 in DNA: TGTGCCAGCAGAATGCTGCGGACAGGGTCAGATACGCAGTATTTT.